This TCR beta chain is drawn from a study of control samples from healthy donors and cancer patients. The CDR3 loop spans 12 amino acids. The germline V gene encodes CDR1 MNHEY and CDR2 SVGEGT. V lost 6 bases and J lost 5, with 10 bases in between. The data were produced by immunoSEQ multiplex PCR, yet TCRdb's version contains in-frame clones alone and is incomplete. The data hold 140,000 or so clones, with roughly 94% observed a single time. The sequencing sample was made of PBMCs. This clonotype originated in a man aged 55 to 70 with colorectal cancer. The chain is built from TRBV6-2 or TRBV6-3 and TRBJ2-5, with D perhaps matching TRBD2 (6 bases). The CDR3 here is CASSLRGETQYF. CDR3 coding DNA: TGTGCCAGCAGCCTCCGGGGGGAGACCCAGTACTTC.